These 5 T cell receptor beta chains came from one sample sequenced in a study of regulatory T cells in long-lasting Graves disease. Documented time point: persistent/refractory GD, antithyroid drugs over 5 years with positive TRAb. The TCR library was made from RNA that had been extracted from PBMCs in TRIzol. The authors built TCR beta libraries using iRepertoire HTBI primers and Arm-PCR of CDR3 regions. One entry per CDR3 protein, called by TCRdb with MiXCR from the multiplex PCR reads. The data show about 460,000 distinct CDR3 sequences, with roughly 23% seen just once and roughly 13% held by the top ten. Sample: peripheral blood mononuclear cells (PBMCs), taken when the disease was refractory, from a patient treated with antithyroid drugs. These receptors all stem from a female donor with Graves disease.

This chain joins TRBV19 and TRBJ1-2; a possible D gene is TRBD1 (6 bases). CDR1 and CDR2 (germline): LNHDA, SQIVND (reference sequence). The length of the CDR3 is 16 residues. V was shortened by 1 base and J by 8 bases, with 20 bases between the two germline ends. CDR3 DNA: TGTGCCAGTAGTATAGGGACACAGGGACGGAGGAGAGGCTACACCTTC. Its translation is CASSIGTQGRRRGYTF.

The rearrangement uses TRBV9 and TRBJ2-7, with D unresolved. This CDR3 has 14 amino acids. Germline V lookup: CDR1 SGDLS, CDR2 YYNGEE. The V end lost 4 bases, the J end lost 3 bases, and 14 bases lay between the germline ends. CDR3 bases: TGTGCCAGCAGCCAAGACCAACCGAACTACGAGCAGTACTTC. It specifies CASSQDQPNYEQYF.

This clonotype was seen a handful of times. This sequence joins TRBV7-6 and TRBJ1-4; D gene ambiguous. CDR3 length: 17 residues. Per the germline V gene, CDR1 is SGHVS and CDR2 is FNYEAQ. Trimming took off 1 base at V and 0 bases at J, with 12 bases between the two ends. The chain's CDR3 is CASSLEVRSTTNEKLFF. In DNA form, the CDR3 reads TGTGCCAGCAGCTTAGAGGTCCGGAGCACAACTAATGAAAAACTGTTTTTT. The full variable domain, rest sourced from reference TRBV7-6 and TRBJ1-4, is GAGVSQSPRYKVTKRGQDVALRCDPISGHVSLYWYRQALGQGPEFLTYFNYEAQQDKSGLPNDRFSAERPEGSISTLTIQRTEQRDSAMYRCASSLEVRSTTNEKLFFGSGTQLSVL.

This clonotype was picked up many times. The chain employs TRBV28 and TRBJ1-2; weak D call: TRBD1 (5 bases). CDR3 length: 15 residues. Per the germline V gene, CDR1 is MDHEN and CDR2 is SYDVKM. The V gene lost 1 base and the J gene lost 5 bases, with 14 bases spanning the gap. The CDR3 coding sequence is TGTGCCAGCAGTTTATCGAGTTGGCAGGGTTATGGCTACACCTTC. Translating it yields CASSLSSWQGYGYTF.

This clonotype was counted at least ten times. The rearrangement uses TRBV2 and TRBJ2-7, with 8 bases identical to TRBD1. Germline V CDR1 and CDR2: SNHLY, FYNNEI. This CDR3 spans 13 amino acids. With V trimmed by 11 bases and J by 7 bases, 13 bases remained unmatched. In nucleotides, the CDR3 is TGTGCCTCTTCCCGGGACAGGACTCATGAGCAGTACTTC. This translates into CASSRDRTHEQYF.